The 20 T cell receptor beta chains listed next were all sequenced from one sample in a study of blood T cell repertoires in COVID-19. Assay: immunoSEQ multiplex PCR; the TCRdb copy retains only in-frame clones and omits some. The sample records about 130,000 clones, over 75% being singletons. Source material: peripheral blood. Receptors originate from an elderly woman with acute or convalescent COVID-19.

V and J are TRBV19 and TRBJ1-2; D call uncertain. Trimming removed 4 bases from V and 4 bases from J, with 7 bases in between. The CDR3 totals 12 residues. In germline, CDR1 is LNHDA, CDR2 SQIVND (reference sequence). CDR3 sequence (DNA): TGTGCCAGTAGTACGGTTGGCTATGGCTACACCTTC. This translates into CASSTVGYGYTF.

The J gene is TRBJ2-7, the V gene TRBV6-5; TRBD1 matches at 11 bases. The CDR3 extends over 13 amino acids. Losses at the gene ends were 4 bases for V and 6 bases for J; bases not matched to a gene: 2. The germline V gene has CDR1 MNHEY and CDR2 SVGAGI. CDR3 sequence: CASSWTGGREQYF. Written as DNA, the CDR3 is TGTGCCAGCAGTTGGACAGGGGGCCGCGAGCAGTACTTC.

For the CDR3, the DNA is TGTGCCAGCAGGTCACACGGGACAGGGAATGAAAAACTGTTTTTT. As protein: CASRSHGTGNEKLFF. This chain joins TRBV27 and TRBJ1-4, with TRBD1 matching over 9 bases. The germline CDR1 and CDR2 sequences are MNHEY and SMNVEV (reference sequence). This CDR3 comprises 15 residues. V trimming: 6 bases; J trimming: 5 bases; junction bases outside the gene matches: 7. Full variable domain (remainder filled in from reference TRBV27 and TRBJ1-4): EAQVTQNPRYLITVTGKKLTVTCSQNMNHEYMSWYRQDPGLGLRQIYYSMNVEVTDKGDVPEGYKVSRKEKRNFPLILESPSPNQTSLYFCASRSHGTGNEKLFFGSGTQLSVL.

The chain couples TRBV28 to TRBJ2-6, with D perhaps TRBD2 (5 bases). V lost 6 bases to trimming and J lost 4 bases, with 13 bases between them. Germline lookup yields CDR1 MDHEN and CDR2 SYDVKM. This CDR3 is built from 15 residues. The CDR3 nucleotides read TGTGCCAGCAGGGACTTCCGCCTAGGGGCCAACGTCCTGACTTTC. This gives the protein CASRDFRLGANVLTF.

CDR3 sequence reads: CASSQEHRGNTEAFF. The CDR3 DNA reads as TGCGCCAGCAGCCAAGAGCACAGGGGGAACACTGAAGCTTTCTTT. The chain uses TRBV4-3 and TRBJ1-1; 7 bases map to TRBD1. V lost 0 bases to trimming and J lost 1 base; unmatched junction nucleotides: 2. Looked up from germline, CDR1 is LGHNA and CDR2 is YSLEER. The CDR3 runs 15 residues.

This clone was seen just once. The chain carries TRBV27 and TRBJ2-2, with a tentative D call TRBD2 (5 bases). The CDR3 spans 19 residues. Looked up from germline, CDR1 is MNHEY and CDR2 is SMNVEV (reference sequence). Between the trimmed V and J ends, which lost 1 base and 4 bases, there was a span of 22 bases. CDR3 coding DNA: TGTGCCAGCAGTTTATACGCGGCGACTAACCCTGTCCTCACCGGGGAGCTGTTTTTT. Its protein is CASSLYAATNPVLTGELFF.

The V call is TRBV5-4, the J call TRBJ2-2, with D maybe TRBD2 (5 bases). The germline V gene encodes CDR1 SGHNT and CDR2 YYREEE (reference sequence). CDR3 length: 16 residues. Trimming took off 5 bases at V and 4 bases at J, with 18 bases between the two ends. Written as DNA, the CDR3 is TGTGCCAGCAGTCCCCTTAGGGAGTGGGGCACCGGGGAGCTGTTTTTT. It encodes CASSPLREWGTGELFF.

The V gene is TRBV2, the J gene TRBJ1-2; tentative D call: TRBD1 (6 bases). This CDR3 has 14 residues. Germline lookup yields CDR1 SNHLY and CDR2 FYNNEI. The V end lost 6 bases, the J end lost 2 bases, and 13 bases lay between the germline ends. CDR3 bases: TGTGCCAGCAGGGGACAAACAGGGAACTATGGCTACACCTTC. It translates to CASRGQTGNYGYTF. Filled out from reference TRBV2 and TRBJ1-2, the complete variable domain reads EPEVTQTPSHQVTQMGQEVILRCVPISNHLYFYWYRQILGQKVEFLVSFYNNEISEKSEIFDDQFSVERPDGSNFTLKIRSTKLEDSAMYFCASRGQTGNYGYTFGSGTRLTVV.

The CDR3 region has the DNA TGCGCCAGCAGGGGACAGGGGCAGCCCCAGCATTTT. It translates to CASRGQGQPQHF. The chain joins TRBV10-2 to TRBJ1-5; 10 nucleotides line up with TRBD1. Germline V CDR1 and CDR2: WSHSY, SAAADI. The CDR3 is made up of 12 amino acids. V shed 6 bases and J 7 bases; nucleotides not matched to a gene: 0.

This clone came up a few times. V usage is TRBV7-6 and J usage is TRBJ1-2; tentative D call: TRBD1 (6 bases). This CDR3 region has 15 residues. Trimming cost V 1 base and J 10 bases, with 19 bases left between them. CDR1 SGHVS and CDR2 FNYEAQ come from the germline V gene. CDR3 region: CASSLEASGQSNYTF. The CDR3 DNA reads as TGTGCCAGCAGCTTAGAAGCTTCGGGACAATCAAACTACACCTTC.

This chain joins TRBV2 and TRBJ1-1; maybe TRBD1 (5 bases). CDR3 length: 11 amino acids. Germline CDR1 and CDR2: SNHLY and FYNNEI. Trimming took 6 bases from V and 12 from J, leaving 14 bases between them. As DNA, the CDR3 is TGTGCCAGCAGCCTTGGACATACCACTTTCTTT. Translation: CASSLGHTTFF.

This sequence joins TRBV7-2 and TRBJ2-3; 11 positions match TRBD2. The CDR3 spans 16 residues. The germline V gene has CDR1 SGHTA and CDR2 FQGNSA. The trim removed 1 base at V and 4 bases at J, leaving 4 bases unmatched. In DNA, the CDR3 is TGTGCCAGCAGCTTAGGTATTAGCGGGGGGGCAGATACGCAGTATTTT. Translated: CASSLGISGGADTQYF. The whole variable domain, filled in from reference TRBV7-2 and TRBJ2-3, reads GAGVSQSPSNKVTEKGKDVELRCDPISGHTALYWYRQSLGQGLEFLIYFQGNSAPDKSGLPSDRFSAERTGGSVSTLTIQRTQQEDSAVYLCASSLGISGGADTQYFGPGTRLTVL.

This chain joins TRBV7-6 and TRBJ2-2; D is possibly TRBD1 (6 bases). CDR1 is SGHVS and CDR2 is FNYEAQ in the germline V gene. V was clipped by 0 bases and J by 5 bases, with 16 bases between them. The CDR3 extends over 17 amino acids. In DNA, the CDR3 is TGTGCCAGCAGCTTAGCAATTCCTATAAGGGGGACCGGGGAGCTGTTTTTT. It specifies CASSLAIPIRGTGELFF.

The chain uses TRBV2 and TRBJ1-5, with no clear D. V was cut by 6 bases and J by 0 bases, with 6 bases left in between. The CDR3 is 13 residues long. Germline V gives CDR1 SNHLY, CDR2 FYNNEI. CDR3 nucleotide sequence: TGTGCCAGCAGCCCGTATAGCAATCAGCCCCAGCATTTT. It codes for CASSPYSNQPQHF.

The rearrangement joins TRBV4-2 to TRBJ2-2, with a possible D match to TRBD1 (6 bases). Trimming stripped 4 bases from V and 3 bases from J, with 9 bases between. This CDR3 has 14 amino acids. Germline V gene data show CDR1 as LGHNA and CDR2 as YNFKEQ. The CDR3 bases are TGTGCCAGCAGCCCAGGACAGTACACCGGGGAGCTGTTTTTT. This encodes CASSPGQYTGELFF.

The chain recombines TRBV19 with TRBJ2-4; TRBD1 aligns across 7 bases. Germline CDR1 LNHDA, CDR2 SQIVND (reference sequence). CDR3 length: 16 amino acids. Losses at the gene ends were 5 bases for V and 3 bases for J; bases not matched to a gene: 10. The DNA for the CDR3 is TGTGCCAGTAGTCCCTCCCCGACAGGGAGCAAAAACATTCAGTACTTC. Amino acid sequence: CASSPSPTGSKNIQYF.

The chain couples TRBV6-6 to TRBJ1-2, with D possibly TRBD1 on 6 matching bases. CDR3 length equals 12 residues. V was cut by 8 bases and J by 5 bases, with 12 bases left in between. Germline V gene lookup returns CDR1 MNHNY and CDR2 SVGAGI (reference sequence). The CDR3 loop reads CASQTGPYGYTF. DNA for the CDR3: TGTGCCAGCCAAACAGGGCCGTATGGCTACACCTTC.

Of note for this clone: This sample also contains other DNA sequences that code for the same CDR3. The genes are TRBV2 and TRBJ2-7, with a weak D call TRBD1 (5 bases). V was cut by 4 bases and J by 4 bases, with 5 bases left in between. The CDR3 length is 11 residues. Looked up from germline, CDR1 is SNHLY and CDR2 is FYNNEI. The CDR3 DNA sequence: TGTGCCAGCAGTGCAGGGTACGAGCAGTACTTC. Encoded protein: CASSAGYEQYF. The whole variable domain, filled in from reference TRBV2 and TRBJ2-7, reads EPEVTQTPSHQVTQMGQEVILRCVPISNHLYFYWYRQILGQKVEFLVSFYNNEISEKSEIFDDQFSVERPDGSNFTLKIRSTKLEDSAMYFCASSAGYEQYFGPGTRLTVT.

The chain has TRBV11-2 and TRBJ2-1; tentatively, D is TRBD2 (5 bases). The CDR3 loop spans 14 amino acids. V lost 5 bases to trimming and J lost 4 bases, with 12 bases between them. In germline, CDR1 is SGHAT, CDR2 FQNNGV. In DNA form, the CDR3 reads TGTGCCAGCAGCCCTCAGACGGGGTACAATGAGCAGTTCTTC. Translated, it gives CASSPQTGYNEQFF.

The chain links TRBV28 to TRBJ2-2; 9 bases line up with TRBD1. The CDR3 is made up of 15 amino acids. Losses at the gene ends were 3 bases for V and 6 bases for J; bases not matched to a gene: 5. CDR1 MDHEN and CDR2 SYDVKM come from the germline V gene. This CDR3 reads CASSFDRGWAGELFF. DNA of the CDR3: TGTGCCAGCAGTTTTGACAGGGGGTGGGCCGGGGAGCTGTTTTTT.